This entry lists 9 T cell receptor beta chains sequenced from one sample in a study of human T cells and chemical hapten exposure. One entry per CDR3 protein results from TCRdb running MiXCR on the RACE reads. The table has approximately 52,000 distinct CDR3 sequences, roughly 9.9% seen once. Indicated time point: pre-sensitization, week 0. Indicated treatment: therapeutic diphenylcyclopropenone sensitization with weekly scalp DPC. The sample consisted of whole blood, taken in connection with sensitization to the hapten diphenylcyclopropenone (DPC). The source of these receptors is a woman in her 40s with alopecia areata. Some clones in this sample may be carry-over from other donors' samples.

This clonotype appeared a few times. The chain has TRBV5-1 and TRBJ2-1, with a weak D call TRBD1 (5 bases). There are 15 residues in the CDR3. Trimming cost V 2 bases and J 0 bases, with 9 bases left between them. The V gene's germline CDR1 is SGHRS and CDR2 YFSETQ. DNA for the CDR3: TGCGCCAGCAGCTTCAGGGTTGGCTCCTACAATGAGCAGTTCTTC. Its protein product is CASSFRVGSYNEQFF. The full variable domain, rest sourced from reference TRBV5-1 and TRBJ2-1, is KAGVTQTPRYLIKTRGQQVTLSCSPISGHRSVSWYQQTPGQGLQFLFEYFSETQRNKGNFPGRFSGRQFSNSRSEMNVSTLELGDSALYLCASSFRVGSYNEQFFGPGTRLTVL.

This clonotype was counted a few times. The rearrangement joins TRBV7-6 to TRBJ1-5; possibly TRBD1 for D (6 bases). CDR1 is SGHVS and CDR2 is FNYEAQ in the germline V gene. V was cut by 0 bases and J by 4 bases, with 10 bases left in between. The CDR3 loop spans 15 amino acids. CDR3 in amino acids: CASSLADSSNQPQHF. The CDR3 nucleotides read TGTGCCAGCAGCTTAGCGGACAGTTCTAATCAGCCCCAGCATTTT.

The V call is TRBV7-9, the J call TRBJ2-3; D not resolved. CDR1 and CDR2 from the germline V gene are SEHNR and FQNEAQ (reference sequence). The length of the CDR3 is 13 residues. The ends were cut back, 5 bases at V and 5 bases at J, with 11 bases in the middle. CDR3 in DNA: TGTGCCAGCAGCCCCGGCTGGGGAGATACGCAGTATTTT. This gives the protein CASSPGWGDTQYF.

In this sample, this clonotype turned up many times. The chain has TRBV25-1 and TRBJ1-3; unclear D gene. This CDR3 has 13 amino acids. Trimming took 6 bases from V and 3 from J, leaving 9 bases between them. The germline CDR1 and CDR2 sequences are MGHDK and SYGVNS. CDR3 sequence reads: CASSDANGNTIYF. The DNA for the CDR3 is TGTGCCAGCAGCGACGCAAATGGAAACACCATATATTTT.

This clonotype has ten or more counts. V is TRBV7-2 and J is TRBJ2-3; tentatively, D is TRBD1 (5 bases). Per germline, CDR1 SGHTA and CDR2 FQGNSA. V was pared by 5 bases and J by 2 bases, with 11 bases between. The CDR3 spans 14 residues. Here the CDR3 DNA reads TGTGCCAGCAGCCTCAGACAGAACACAGATACGCAGTATTTT. Translated: CASSLRQNTDTQYF.

The chain has TRBV3-1 and TRBJ2-5; tentatively, D is TRBD2 (6 bases). V was shortened by 0 bases and J by 5 bases, with 16 bases between the two germline ends. CDR1 and CDR2 (germline): LGHDT, YNNKEL (reference sequence). This CDR3 comprises 16 residues. The CDR3 region has the DNA TGTGCCAGCAGCCAAGATTTTCGGGGGAATCACGAGACCCAGTACTTC. Translating it yields CASSQDFRGNHETQYF.

The chain links TRBV12-3 or TRBV12-4 to TRBJ1-2, with D hard to call. CDR3 length equals 12 residues. Deletions cut 1 base from V and 10 bases from J, with 10 bases between. This CDR3 reads CASSLDGIYYTF. The CDR3 DNA reads TGTGCCAGCAGTTTAGACGGCATTTACTACACCTTC.

This clonotype was seen more than once but under ten times. V usage is TRBV6-5 and J usage is TRBJ2-5, with 8 bases identical to TRBD1. Looked up from germline, CDR1 is MNHEY and CDR2 is SVGAGI. This CDR3 is 13 amino acids long. V was pared by 5 bases and J by 4 bases, with 3 bases of the junction left unmatched. The CDR3 DNA is TGTGCCAGCAGTGGCGGGACAGGAGAGACCCAGTACTTC. It encodes CASSGGTGETQYF.

In this sample, this clonotype turned up many times. This sequence joins TRBV9 and TRBJ1-1; perhaps TRBD1 as D (5 bases). The CDR3 totals 14 residues. CDR1 is SGDLS, CDR2 YYNGEE, per germline. V was cut by 1 base and J by 3 bases, with 10 bases left in between. The CDR3 loop is CASSVSGKDTEAFF. CDR3 DNA sequence: TGTGCCAGCAGCGTATCAGGGAAAGACACTGAAGCTTTCTTT. Looking up the rest from reference TRBV9 and TRBJ1-1 gives the full variable domain: DSGVTQTPKHLITATGQRVTLRCSPRSGDLSVYWYQQSLDQGLQFLIQYYNGEERAKGNILERFSAQQFPDLHSELNLSSLELGDSALYFCASSVSGKDTEAFFGQGTRLTVV.